The 13 T cell receptor beta chains reported below all come from one sample, sequenced in a study of cytomegalovirus exposure and HLA in healthy donors. 60 Vbeta and 13 Jbeta primers were used in PCR. TCRdb keeps only in-frame clones here, not all; method: immunoSEQ multiplex PCR. The profile shows approximately 150,000 clones, around 85% of them singletons. The sample was PBMCs. The receptors here all came from a woman aged 25 to 39 in good health and CMV-seronegative.

Only a few counts were recorded for this clone. The rearrangement joins TRBV9 to TRBJ1-2; no clear D gene. The CDR3 totals 15 residues. V was clipped by 4 bases and J by 0 bases, with 13 bases between them. Germline CDR1 and CDR2: SGDLS and YYNGEE. The CDR3 DNA sequence: TGTGCCAGCAGCAGATCTTCCGGGACTAACTATGGCTACACCTTC. Its translation is CASSRSSGTNYGYTF.

This sequence joins TRBV5-4 and TRBJ1-1; weak D call: TRBD1 (6 bases). Trimming removed 2 bases from V and 1 base from J, with 9 bases in between. CDR1 is SGHNT and CDR2 is YYREEE in the germline V gene (reference sequence). The CDR3 extends over 14 amino acids. CDR3 residues: CASSFLGGNTEAFF. The CDR3 bases are TGTGCCAGCAGCTTCTTAGGGGGGAACACTGAAGCTTTCTTT.

This chain connects TRBV15 to TRBJ2-2; D not certain. Deletions cut 4 bases from V and 4 bases from J, with 7 bases between. Germline CDR1 is LNHNV and CDR2 is YYDKDF (reference sequence). The length of the CDR3 is 13 residues. DNA for the CDR3: TGTGCCACCAGCATCCGGTCCACCGGGGAGCTGTTTTTT. Translating it yields CATSIRSTGELFF. The full variable domain, completed using reference TRBV15 and TRBJ2-2, is DAMVIQNPRYQVTQFGKPVTLSCSQTLNHNVMYWYQQKSSQAPKLLFHYYDKDFNNEADTPDNFQSRRPNTSFCFLDIRSPGLGDTAMYLCATSIRSTGELFFGEGSRLTVL.

The genes are TRBV27 and TRBJ1-2; D gene uncertain. V was trimmed by 3 bases and J by 4 bases, leaving 9 bases between them. The CDR3 extends over 13 amino acids. Germline V gene sequence: CDR1 MNHEY, CDR2 SMNVEV (reference sequence). In DNA, the CDR3 is TGTGCCAGCAGTTTGGGCAGAGCCTATGGCTACACCTTC. Amino acids: CASSLGRAYGYTF.

This clone was seen a handful of times. V and J are TRBV28 and TRBJ1-1, with unresolved D. V was trimmed by 5 bases and J by 0 bases, leaving 10 bases between them. Germline-derived CDR1 and CDR2 are MDHEN and SYDVKM. The CDR3 is 14 amino acids. CDR3 residues: CASSPESVNTEAFF. In DNA, the CDR3 is TGTGCCAGCAGTCCCGAATCGGTGAACACTGAAGCTTTCTTT.

The count of this clone is one. This chain links TRBV7-9 with TRBJ2-5; maybe TRBD2 (7 bases). V lost 5 bases and J lost 10, with 23 bases in between. CDR1 is SEHNR, CDR2 FQNEAQ, per germline (reference sequence). This CDR3 has 15 residues. The CDR3 nucleotides read TGTGCCAGCAGCCCGACCGCAGGGGTTGGCGGGAGCCAGTACTTC. Its translation: CASSPTAGVGGSQYF.

This chain uses TRBV14 with TRBJ2-1; 11 bases map to TRBD2. Germline values: CDR1 SGHDN, CDR2 FVKESK. CDR3 length: 15 residues. Losses at the gene ends were 6 bases for V and 3 bases for J; bases not matched to a gene: 4. Here the CDR3 DNA reads TGTGCCAGCAGTCCGGGACTAGCGGTCTACAATGAGCAGTTCTTC. Its protein product is CASSPGLAVYNEQFF.

This clone has a single count. The V and J genes are TRBV14 and TRBJ2-1; 12 nucleotides line up with TRBD2. J was trimmed by 12 bases and V by 1 base; bases with no gene match: 4. The CDR3 covers 14 residues. The germline V gene has CDR1 SGHDN and CDR2 FVKESK. In nucleotides, the CDR3 is TGTGCCAGCAGCCAAGGACTAGCGGGAGTGAGGCAGTTCTTC. It translates to CASSQGLAGVRQFF.

The chain uses TRBV18 and TRBJ1-2; 7 bases align to TRBD1. V shed 3 bases and J 8 bases; nucleotides not matched to a gene: 6. Germline V lookup: CDR1 KGHSH, CDR2 LQKENI. The CDR3 runs 13 residues. The CDR3 loop is CASSPGTVEGYTF. The CDR3 region has the DNA TGTGCCAGCTCACCGGGGACAGTAGAAGGCTACACCTTC.

The chain links TRBV7-2 to TRBJ1-3; TRBD1 agrees at 10 bases. CDR3 length equals 18 residues. Germline CDR1 is SGHTA and CDR2 is FQGNSA. The junction had 10 bases not matched to a gene; V was cut back by 5 bases and J by 0 bases. CDR3 amino acids: CASSIPGQGTNSGNTIYF. The DNA for the CDR3 is TGTGCCAGCAGCATACCGGGACAGGGGACCAACTCTGGAAACACCATATATTTT.

The CDR3 loop is CASSSGTGPNYGYTF. For the CDR3, the DNA is TGTGCCAGCAGCTCTGGGACAGGACCTAACTATGGCTACACCTTC. The chain carries TRBV5-8 and TRBJ1-2; TRBD1 agrees at 8 bases. V was pared by 3 bases and J by 0 bases, with 4 bases of the junction left unmatched. CDR3 size: 15 residues. CDR1 and CDR2 (germline): SGHTS, YDEGEE.

This rearrangement joins TRBV18 to TRBJ1-4; 8 nucleotides align to TRBD1. Per the germline V gene, CDR1 is KGHSH and CDR2 is LQKENI. The CDR3 is made up of 16 amino acids. After removal of 3 bases from V and 7 bases from J, the junction contained 10 bases not matched to a gene. CDR3: CASSPFTGGTSEKLFF. CDR3 DNA sequence: TGTGCCAGCTCACCGTTCACAGGGGGAACGAGTGAAAAACTGTTTTTT.

This chain connects TRBV28 to TRBJ2-7, with TRBD2 identical over 8 bases. Germline-derived CDR1 and CDR2 are MDHEN and SYDVKM. V was pared by 2 bases and J by 0 bases, with 3 bases of the junction left unmatched. This CDR3 is built from 15 residues. The CDR3 is CASSLQRGSSYEQYF. CDR3 bases: TGTGCCAGCAGTTTACAGCGGGGGAGCTCCTACGAGCAGTACTTC.